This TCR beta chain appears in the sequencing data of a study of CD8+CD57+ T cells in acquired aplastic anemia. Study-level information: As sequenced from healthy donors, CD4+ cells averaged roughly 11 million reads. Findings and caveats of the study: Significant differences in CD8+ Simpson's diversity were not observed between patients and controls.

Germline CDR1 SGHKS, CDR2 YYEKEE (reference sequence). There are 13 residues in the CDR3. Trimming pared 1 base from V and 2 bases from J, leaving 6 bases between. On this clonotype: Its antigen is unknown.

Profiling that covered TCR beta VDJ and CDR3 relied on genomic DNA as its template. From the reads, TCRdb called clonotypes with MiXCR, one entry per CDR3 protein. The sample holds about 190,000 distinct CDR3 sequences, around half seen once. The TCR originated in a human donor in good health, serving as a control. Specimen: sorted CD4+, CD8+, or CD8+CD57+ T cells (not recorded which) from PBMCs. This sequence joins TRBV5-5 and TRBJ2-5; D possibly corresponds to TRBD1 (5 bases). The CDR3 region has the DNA TGTGCCAGCAGCTTGAACAGGCAAGAGACCCAGTACTTC. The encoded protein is CASSLNRQETQYF. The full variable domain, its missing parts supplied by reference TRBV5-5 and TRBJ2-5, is DAGVTQSPTHLIKTRGQQVTLRCSPISGHKSVSWYQQVLGQGPQFIFQYYEKEERGRGNFPDRFSARQFPNYSSELNVNALLLGDSALYLCASSLNRQETQYFGPGTRLLVL.